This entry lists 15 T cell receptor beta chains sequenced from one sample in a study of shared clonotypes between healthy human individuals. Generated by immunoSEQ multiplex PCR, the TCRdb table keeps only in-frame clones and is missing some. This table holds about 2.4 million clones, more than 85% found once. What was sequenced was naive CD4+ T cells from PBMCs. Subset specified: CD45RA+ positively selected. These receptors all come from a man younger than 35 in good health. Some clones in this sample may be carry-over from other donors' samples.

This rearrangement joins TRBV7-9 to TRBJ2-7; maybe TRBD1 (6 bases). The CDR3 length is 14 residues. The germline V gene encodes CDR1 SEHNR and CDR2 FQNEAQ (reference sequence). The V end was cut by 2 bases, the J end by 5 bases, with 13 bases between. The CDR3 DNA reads TGTGCCAGCAGCTTATTCACAGGGACAAACGAGCAGTACTTC. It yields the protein CASSLFTGTNEQYF.

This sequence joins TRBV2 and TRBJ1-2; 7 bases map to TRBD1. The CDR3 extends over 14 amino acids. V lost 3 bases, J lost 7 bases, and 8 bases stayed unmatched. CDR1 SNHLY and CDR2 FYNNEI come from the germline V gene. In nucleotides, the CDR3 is TGTGCCAGCAGTGAGGCTGACAGGGCCTCTGGCTACACCTTC. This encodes CASSEADRASGYTF.

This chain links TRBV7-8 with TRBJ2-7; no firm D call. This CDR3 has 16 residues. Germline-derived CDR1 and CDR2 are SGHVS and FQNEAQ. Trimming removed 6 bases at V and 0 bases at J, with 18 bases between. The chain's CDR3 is CASRPGRTEASYEQYF. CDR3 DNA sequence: TGTGCCAGCAGACCCGGACGGACGGAAGCCTCCTACGAGCAGTACTTC.

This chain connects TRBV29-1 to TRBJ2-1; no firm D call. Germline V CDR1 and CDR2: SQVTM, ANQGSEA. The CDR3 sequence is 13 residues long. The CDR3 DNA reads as TGCACCTTTCGCAGAAACCGAACCTATGAGCAGTTCTTC. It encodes CTFRRNRTYEQFF.

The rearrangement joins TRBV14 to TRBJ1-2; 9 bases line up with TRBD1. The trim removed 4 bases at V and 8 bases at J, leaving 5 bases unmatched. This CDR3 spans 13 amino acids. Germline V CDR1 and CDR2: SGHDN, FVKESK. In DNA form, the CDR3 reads TGTGCCAGCAGCCCGCGGACAGGGGAGGGCTACACCTTC. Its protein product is CASSPRTGEGYTF. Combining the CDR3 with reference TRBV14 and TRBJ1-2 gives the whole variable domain EAGVTQFPSHSVIEKGQTVTLRCDPISGHDNLYWYRRVMGKEIKFLLHFVKESKQDESGMPNNRFLAERTGGTYSTLKVQPAELEDSGVYFCASSPRTGEGYTFGSGTRLTVV.

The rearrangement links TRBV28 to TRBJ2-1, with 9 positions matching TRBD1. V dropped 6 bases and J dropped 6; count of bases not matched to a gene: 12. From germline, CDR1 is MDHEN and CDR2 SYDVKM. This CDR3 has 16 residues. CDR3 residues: CASSPNGGQGFNEQFF. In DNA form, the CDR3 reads TGTGCCAGCAGCCCCAACGGGGGACAGGGTTTCAATGAGCAGTTCTTC.

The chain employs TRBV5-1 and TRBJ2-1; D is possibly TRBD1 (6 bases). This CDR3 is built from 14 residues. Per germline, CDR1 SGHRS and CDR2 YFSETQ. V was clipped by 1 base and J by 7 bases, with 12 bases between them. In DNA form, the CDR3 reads TGCGCCAGCAGCTTGCTCCAGGGGCTAAATGAGCAGTTCTTC. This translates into CASSLLQGLNEQFF. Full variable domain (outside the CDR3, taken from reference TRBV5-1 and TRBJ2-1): KAGVTQTPRYLIKTRGQQVTLSCSPISGHRSVSWYQQTPGQGLQFLFEYFSETQRNKGNFPGRFSGRQFSNSRSEMNVSTLELGDSALYLCASSLLQGLNEQFFGPGTRLTVL.

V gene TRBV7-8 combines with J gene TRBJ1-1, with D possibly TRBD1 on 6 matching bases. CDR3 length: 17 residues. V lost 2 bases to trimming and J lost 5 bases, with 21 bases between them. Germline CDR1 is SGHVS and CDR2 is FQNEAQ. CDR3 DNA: TGTGCCAGCAGCTTACGTTTGGGGGTCACGGGGGCGACTGAAGCTTTCTTT. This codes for CASSLRLGVTGATEAFF.

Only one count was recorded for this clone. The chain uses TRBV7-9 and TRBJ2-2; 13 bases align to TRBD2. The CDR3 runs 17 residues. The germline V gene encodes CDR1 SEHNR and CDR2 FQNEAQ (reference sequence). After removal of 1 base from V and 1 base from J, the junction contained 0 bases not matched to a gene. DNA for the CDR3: TGTGCCAGCAGCTTAGGGACTAGCGGGAGGAACACCGGGGAGCTGTTTTTT. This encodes CASSLGTSGRNTGELFF.

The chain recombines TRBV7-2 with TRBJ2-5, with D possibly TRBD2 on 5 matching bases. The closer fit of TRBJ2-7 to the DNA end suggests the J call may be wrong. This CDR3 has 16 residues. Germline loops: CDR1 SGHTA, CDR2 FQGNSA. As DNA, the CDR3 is TGTGCCAGCAGCTTAGTGGAAACCTCGGGGTCTTACGAGCAGTACTTC. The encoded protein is CASSLVETSGSYEQYF.

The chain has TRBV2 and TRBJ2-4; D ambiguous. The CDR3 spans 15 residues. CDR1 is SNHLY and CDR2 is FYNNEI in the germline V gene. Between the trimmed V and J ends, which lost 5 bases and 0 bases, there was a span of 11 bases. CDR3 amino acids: CASSPSSLAKNIQYF. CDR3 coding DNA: TGTGCCAGCAGTCCGAGCAGCCTAGCCAAAAACATTCAGTACTTC. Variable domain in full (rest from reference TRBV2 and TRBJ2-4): EPEVTQTPSHQVTQMGQEVILRCVPISNHLYFYWYRQILGQKVEFLVSFYNNEISEKSEIFDDQFSVERPDGSNFTLKIRSTKLEDSAMYFCASSPSSLAKNIQYFGAGTRLSVL.

CDR3 sequence (DNA): TGTGCCAGTAGTATCCTCGGACAGCCCTCCTACGAGCAGTACTTC. It specifies CASSILGQPSYEQYF. The rearrangement links TRBV19 to TRBJ2-5, with D possibly being TRBD1 (6 bases). The J call is doubtful: the DNA matches TRBJ2-7 better. The germline V gene encodes CDR1 LNHDA and CDR2 SQIVND (reference sequence). The CDR3 consists of 15 residues.

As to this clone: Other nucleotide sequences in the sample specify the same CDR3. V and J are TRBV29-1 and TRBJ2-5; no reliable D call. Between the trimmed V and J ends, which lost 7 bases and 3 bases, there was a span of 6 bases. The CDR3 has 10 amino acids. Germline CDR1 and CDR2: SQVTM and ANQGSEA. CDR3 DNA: TGCAGCGCCGGAGAAGAGACCCAGTACTTC. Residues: CSAGEETQYF.

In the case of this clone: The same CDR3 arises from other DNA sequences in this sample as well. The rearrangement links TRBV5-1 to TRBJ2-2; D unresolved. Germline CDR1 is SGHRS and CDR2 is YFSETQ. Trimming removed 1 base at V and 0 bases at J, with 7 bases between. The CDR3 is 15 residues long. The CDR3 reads CASSLFGANTGELFF. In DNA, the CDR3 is TGCGCCAGCAGCTTGTTCGGAGCGAACACCGGGGAGCTGTTTTTT.

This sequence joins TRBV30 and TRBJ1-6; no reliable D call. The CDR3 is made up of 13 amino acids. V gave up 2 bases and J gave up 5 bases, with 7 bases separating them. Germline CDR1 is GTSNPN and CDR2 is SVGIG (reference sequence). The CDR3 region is CAWSTGDNSPLHF. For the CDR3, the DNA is TGTGCCTGGAGTACCGGAGATAATTCACCCCTCCACTTT.